This T cell receptor beta chain was observed in a study of Graves' ophthalmopathy and Graves' hyperthyroidism (dated by TCRdb to between 2017 and 2018). About the investigation overall: Peripheral blood was collected at initial diagnosis, before any treatment. TCR beta repertoire signatures were used to distinguish Graves' ophthalmopathy from Graves' hyperthyroidism and to predict progression to ophthalmopathy. In total, under 150 blood samples were TCR-sequenced: some 40 ophthalmopathy, roughly 80 hyperthyroidism and roughly 17 hyperthyroidism-to-ophthalmopathy patients. A discovery set of 95 to 100 patients (43 ophthalmopathy, 60 or so stable hyperthyroidism) was enrolled to explore V-J signatures distinguishing ophthalmopathy from hyperthyroidism. An independent validation cohort comprised around 20 hyperthyroidism patients and roughly 15 patients who later progressed from hyperthyroidism to ophthalmopathy. In five or six hyperthyroidism patients, the T-cell repertoire of thyroid tissue was compared with the T-cell repertoire of blood. Following sample collection, hyperthyroidism patients were given methimazole at a starting dose of 30 mg daily, and ophthalmopathy patients were given high-dose intravenous methylprednisolone. The 100 discovery patients were divided at random into training and test sets in a 7:3 ratio. Results and caveats for the whole study, not just this receptor: In cross-validation, the 13-signature model distinguished ophthalmopathy from stable hyperthyroidism with about 89% sensitivity and over 81% specificity, while in the test set the corresponding values were approximately 79% and 70%. No statistical method was used to set the sample size in advance, and the investigators knew which group each participant was assigned to. In validation, the model predicted ophthalmopathy progression with more than 70% sensitivity and about 73% specificity; some twelve predicted patients were CT-confirmed with GO in a median of 6.5 months. Most expanded thyroid clonotypes with a frequency above 0.001 also appeared in blood, which suggests that blood repertoires may reflect the immune response in the thyroid.

For this clonotype: Its antigen is still unknown. No base quality values were provided; no much bigger clone lies one nucleotide off.

TCR beta CDR3 regions were amplified from RNA transcripts for repertoire sequencing. The first round of RT-PCR was done with HTBI primers and the Qiagen OneStep RT-PCR kit, and was followed by a second round of multiplex PCR, then size selection and purification. Sequencing of the libraries was carried out on an Illumina HiSeq2000 in paired-end mode with 100 bp reads. The paper's data handling went like this. SOAPnuke was used to process the reads, removing any read that contained adapters or uncalled bases, had a mean Phred below 15, or lacked an exact match to the constant primer or identifier. High-quality paired reads were merged with COPE v1.2.5. Unique nucleotide sequences were defined as clonotypes and aligned to IMGT TRB V, D and J references using MiTCR v1.1. The analysis was limited to V-J combinations with a frequency above 0.0001, which together covered 99.2% of repertoires. For each V-J combination, a TCR clonal expansion and chaos score was defined as F50 clonal expansion divided by the chaos observed in the TCRdist matrix. Welch's t-statistics and random forest were used to reduce the features to 10 to 15 V-J combinations, which were then used as input to a naive Bayes classifier. The similarity between thyroid and blood repertoires was quantified using the Morisita-Horn index. Using fastp trimming at Q25 and MiXCR clonotype assembly, TCRdb reanalyzed the public sequencing data and kept in-frame beta chains. For every CDR3 protein sequence, its rows merge into one entry that carries the most common genes and DNA. The V and J calls were not made by the authors but by TCRdb's processing. The sample has over 200,000 distinct CDR3 sequences on record, around 28% of them singletons. In total, the top ten clones hold approximately 8.2% of the sample.

CDR3 length: 13 amino acids, cysteine to phenylalanine. Only CDR3 DNA is held: 39 bases, read in frame from base 1. From a lookup of the germline V gene, CDR1 and CDR2 are SGHTA and FQGNSA. The V and J ends are trimmed by 6 bases and 4 bases, leaving 13 bases between them. Ophthalmopathy patients had moderately to severely active disease, Clinical Activity Score of at least 3, NOSPECS grade of at least 4, and disease duration under 3 months. Patients were excluded if they had other autoimmune diseases, uncontrolled infections, pregnancy or lactation. Clinical symptoms, serum thyroxine, TRAb, thyroid ultrasound and orbital computed tomography formed the basis of the diagnosis. PBMCs were isolated from about 10 ml of fresh peripheral blood by Ficoll-Paque density gradient centrifugation. Total RNA was extracted with Trizol reagent and quality-checked on an Agilent 2100 Bioanalyzer.

The V gene is TRBV7-2 and the J gene is TRBJ2-7, and possibly TRBD1, on 5 matching bases. This receptor was taken from a man aged 50 or older with Graves' ophthalmopathy. Donor details come from another sample of the same person, matched by shared clones. Sample: peripheral blood. The CDR3 amino acid sequence is: CASSSTQGYEQYF. In nucleotides, the sequence is TGTGCCAGCAGTTCGACCCAGGGATACGAGCAGTACTTC.